Each of the 10 T cell receptor beta chains below was sequenced from the same sample in a study of OX40 agonist ivuxolimab in advanced cancers. Repertoires were generated with immunoSEQ multiplex PCR, while TCRdb's copy carries only in-frame clones and drops some. Of 40,000 to 45,000 clones detected, 75% to 90% appear once; the ten largest clones hold approximately 3.9%. This specimen was CD4+ or CD8+ T cells sorted from blood, taken in a trial of the OX40 agonist ivuxolimab. All receptors derive from an adult with an advanced solid tumor such as melanoma, head and neck, liver or kidney cancer.

The J gene is TRBJ2-5, the V gene TRBV18; D is ambiguous. V was pared by 2 bases and J by 5 bases, with 9 bases between. CDR1 is KGHSH, CDR2 LQKENI, per germline. This CDR3 region has 13 residues. DNA of the CDR3: TGTGCCAGCTCACCAGGCAGCAAGGAGACCCAGTACTTC. Its protein product is CASSPGSKETQYF.

The chain is built from TRBV6-6 and TRBJ1-1, with 9 bases identical to TRBD1. In germline, CDR1 is MNHNY, CDR2 SVGAGI (reference sequence). V was clipped by 4 bases and J by 4 bases; unmatched bases: 4. The CDR3 extends over 14 amino acids. CDR3 nucleotide sequence: TGTGCCAGCAGTTTACAGGGGGCGGGCACTGAAGCTTTCTTT. Its translation is CASSLQGAGTEAFF.

The chain combines TRBV5-6 with TRBJ2-3; D uncertain. Per germline, CDR1 SGHDT and CDR2 YYEEEE. V was shortened by 8 bases and J by 1 base, with 14 bases between the two germline ends. The CDR3 has 14 amino acids. CDR3 loop: CASKLIHGTDTQYF. DNA of the CDR3: TGTGCCAGTAAGCTTATCCATGGCACAGATACGCAGTATTTT.

The genes are TRBV28 and TRBJ1-1; a weak D match, TRBD1 (5 bases). Per the germline V gene, CDR1 is MDHEN and CDR2 is SYDVKM. V was cut by 8 bases and J by 1 base, with 8 bases left in between. The CDR3 loop spans 12 amino acids. The CDR3 here is CASLTGNTEAFF. The CDR3 nucleotides are TGTGCCAGCCTCACAGGGAACACTGAAGCTTTCTTT.

The chain couples TRBV29-1 to TRBJ2-3, with 9 bases lining up with TRBD2. Germline V lookup: CDR1 SQVTM, CDR2 ANQGSEA. The CDR3 is made up of 14 amino acids. Unmatched junction bases numbered 7, after V lost 5 bases and J lost 4 bases. The CDR3 nucleotides read TGCAGCGTTCACTTAGCGGGAGACCCAGATACGCAGTATTTT. The encoded protein is CSVHLAGDPDTQYF.

This clone has more than one count but fewer than ten. The J gene is TRBJ2-1, the V gene TRBV7-2, with a weak D call TRBD1 (5 bases). Trimming cost V 3 bases and J 5 bases, with 8 bases left between them. This CDR3 contains 13 residues. From germline, CDR1 is SGHTA and CDR2 FQGNSA. CDR3 DNA sequence: TGTGCCAGCAGCTTGGGGCAAAACAATGAGCAGTTCTTC. Translated: CASSLGQNNEQFF. The full variable domain, in which reference TRBV7-2 and TRBJ2-1 provide the parts outside the CDR3, is GAGVSQSPSNKVTEKGKDVELRCDPISGHTALYWYRQSLGQGLEFLIYFQGNSAPDKSGLPSDRFSAERTGGSVSTLTIQRTQQEDSAVYLCASSLGQNNEQFFGPGTRLTVL.

The V and J genes are TRBV4-1 and TRBJ1-1; D is uncertain. CDR1 and CDR2 (germline): MGHRA, YSYEKL. The CDR3 totals 17 residues. Trimming removed 1 base at V and 0 bases at J, with 15 bases between. The DNA for the CDR3 is TGCGCCAGCAGCCAAGGGTGGTTGGGAGGCGTGAACACTGAAGCTTTCTTT. As protein: CASSQGWLGGVNTEAFF.

The chain has TRBV13 and TRBJ2-5; 8 bases align to TRBD1. Germline CDR1 PRHDT, CDR2 FYEKMQ (reference sequence). V dropped 5 bases and J dropped 4; count of bases not matched to a gene: 3. The CDR3 covers 13 residues. The CDR3 nucleotides read TGTGCCAGCAGCCGGGACAGGAGAGAGACCCAGTACTTC. Translation gives CASSRDRRETQYF. Full variable domain (outside the CDR3, taken from reference TRBV13 and TRBJ2-5): AAGVIQSPRHLIKEKRETATLKCYPIPRHDTVYWYQQGPGQDPQFLISFYEKMQSDKGSIPDRFSAQQFSDYHSELNMSSLELGDSALYFCASSRDRRETQYFGPGTRLLVL.

The gene calls are TRBV7-2 and TRBJ2-1, with 9 bases fitting TRBD2. Per the germline V gene, CDR1 is SGHTA and CDR2 is FQGNSA. This CDR3 is 16 amino acids long. Trimming at V came to 7 bases and at J to 5 bases, leaving 12 bases not matched to a gene. The chain's CDR3 is CASKLEGTSPDNEQFF. CDR3 coding DNA: TGTGCCAGCAAGCTCGAGGGGACTAGCCCAGACAATGAGCAGTTCTTC.

The chain links TRBV30 to TRBJ1-2; weak D call: TRBD1 (6 bases). Germline CDR1 and CDR2: GTSNPN and SVGIG (reference sequence). The CDR3 is 14 amino acids. Trimming shortened V by 1 base and J by 5 bases, and 14 bases separated the two germline ends. The CDR3: CAWSEDSTDYGYTF. CDR3 sequence (DNA): TGTGCCTGGAGTGAGGACAGCACCGATTATGGCTACACCTTC.